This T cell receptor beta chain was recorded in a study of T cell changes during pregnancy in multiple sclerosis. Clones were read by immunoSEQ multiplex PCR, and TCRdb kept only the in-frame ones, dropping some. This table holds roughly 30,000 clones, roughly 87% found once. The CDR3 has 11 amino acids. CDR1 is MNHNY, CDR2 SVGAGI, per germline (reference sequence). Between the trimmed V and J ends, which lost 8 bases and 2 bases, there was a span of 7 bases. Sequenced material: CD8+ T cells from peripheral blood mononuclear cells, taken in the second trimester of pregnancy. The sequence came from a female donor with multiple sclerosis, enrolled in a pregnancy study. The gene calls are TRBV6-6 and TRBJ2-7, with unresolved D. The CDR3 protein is CASGLTYEQYF. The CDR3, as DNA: TGTGCCAGCGGGCTAACCTACGAGCAGTACTTC.